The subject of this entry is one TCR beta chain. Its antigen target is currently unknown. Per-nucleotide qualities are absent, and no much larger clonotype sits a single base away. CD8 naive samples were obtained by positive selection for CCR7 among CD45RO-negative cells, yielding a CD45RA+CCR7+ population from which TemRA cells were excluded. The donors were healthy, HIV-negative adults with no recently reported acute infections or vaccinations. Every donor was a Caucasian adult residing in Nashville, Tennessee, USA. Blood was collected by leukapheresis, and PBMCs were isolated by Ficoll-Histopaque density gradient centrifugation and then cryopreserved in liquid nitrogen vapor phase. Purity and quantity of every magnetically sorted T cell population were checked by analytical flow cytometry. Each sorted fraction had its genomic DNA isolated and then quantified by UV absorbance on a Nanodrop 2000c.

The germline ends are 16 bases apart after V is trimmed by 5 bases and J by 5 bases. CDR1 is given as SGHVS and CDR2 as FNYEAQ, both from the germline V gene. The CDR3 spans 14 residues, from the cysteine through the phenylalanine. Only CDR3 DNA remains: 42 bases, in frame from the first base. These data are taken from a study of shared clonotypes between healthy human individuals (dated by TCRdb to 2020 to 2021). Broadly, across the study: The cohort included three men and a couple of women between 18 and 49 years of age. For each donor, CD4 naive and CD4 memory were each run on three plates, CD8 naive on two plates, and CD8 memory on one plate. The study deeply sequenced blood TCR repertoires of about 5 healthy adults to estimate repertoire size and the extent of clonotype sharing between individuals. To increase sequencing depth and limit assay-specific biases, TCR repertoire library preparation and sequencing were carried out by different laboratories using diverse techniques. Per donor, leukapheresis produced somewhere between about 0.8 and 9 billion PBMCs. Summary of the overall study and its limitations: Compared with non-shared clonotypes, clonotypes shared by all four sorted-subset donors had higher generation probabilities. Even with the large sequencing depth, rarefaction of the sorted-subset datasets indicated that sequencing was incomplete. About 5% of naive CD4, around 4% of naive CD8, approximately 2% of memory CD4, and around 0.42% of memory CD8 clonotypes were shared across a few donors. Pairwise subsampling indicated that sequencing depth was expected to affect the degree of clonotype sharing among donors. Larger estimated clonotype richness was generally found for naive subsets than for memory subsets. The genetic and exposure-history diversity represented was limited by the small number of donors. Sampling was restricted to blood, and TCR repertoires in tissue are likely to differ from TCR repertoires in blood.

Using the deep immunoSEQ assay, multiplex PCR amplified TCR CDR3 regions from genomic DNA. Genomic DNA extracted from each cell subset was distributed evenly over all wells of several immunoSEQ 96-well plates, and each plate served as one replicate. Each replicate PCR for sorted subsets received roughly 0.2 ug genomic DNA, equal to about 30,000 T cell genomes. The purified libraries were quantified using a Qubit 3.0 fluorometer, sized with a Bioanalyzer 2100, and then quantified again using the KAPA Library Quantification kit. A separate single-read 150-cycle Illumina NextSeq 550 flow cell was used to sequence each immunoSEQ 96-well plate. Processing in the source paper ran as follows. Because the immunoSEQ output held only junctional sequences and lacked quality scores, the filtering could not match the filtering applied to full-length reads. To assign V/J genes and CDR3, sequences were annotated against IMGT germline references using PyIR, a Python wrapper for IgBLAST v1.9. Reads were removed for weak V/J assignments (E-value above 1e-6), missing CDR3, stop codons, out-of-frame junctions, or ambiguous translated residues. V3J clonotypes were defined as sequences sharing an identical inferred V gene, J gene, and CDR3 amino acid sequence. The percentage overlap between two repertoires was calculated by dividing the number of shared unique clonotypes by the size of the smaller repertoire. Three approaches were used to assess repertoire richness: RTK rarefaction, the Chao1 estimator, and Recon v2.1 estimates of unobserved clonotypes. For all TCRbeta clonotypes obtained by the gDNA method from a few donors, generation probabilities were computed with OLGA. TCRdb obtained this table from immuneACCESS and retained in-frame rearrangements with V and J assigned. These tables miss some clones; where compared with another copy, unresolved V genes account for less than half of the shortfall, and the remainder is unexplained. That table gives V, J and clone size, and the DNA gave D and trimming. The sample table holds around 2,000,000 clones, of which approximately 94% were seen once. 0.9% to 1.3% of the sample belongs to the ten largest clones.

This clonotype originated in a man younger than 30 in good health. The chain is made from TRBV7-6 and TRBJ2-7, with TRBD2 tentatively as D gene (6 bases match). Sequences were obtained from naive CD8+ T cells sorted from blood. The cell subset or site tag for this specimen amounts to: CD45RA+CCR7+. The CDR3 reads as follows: CASSERGGSNEQYF. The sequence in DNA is TGTGCCAGCAGCGAACGTGGGGGGAGCAACGAGCAGTACTTC.